One sample yielded the 22 T cell receptor beta chains listed below, sequenced in a study of blood T cell repertoires in COVID-19. Assay used: immunoSEQ multiplex PCR; TCRdb lists only in-frame clones, some missing. Here the sample spans about 130,000 clones, roughly 86% being singletons. The sequenced material came from peripheral blood. These TCRs come from a woman aged 55 to 70 with acute or convalescent COVID-19.

V usage is TRBV6-5 and J usage is TRBJ1-1, with D possibly TRBD1 on 6 matching bases. The CDR3 covers 13 residues. V was trimmed by 6 bases and J by 2 bases, leaving 10 bases between them. Germline values: CDR1 MNHEY, CDR2 SVGAGI. Written as DNA, the CDR3 is TGTGCCAGCAGCGACAGGTACAACACTGAAGCTTTCTTT. The encoded protein is CASSDRYNTEAFF.

V and J are TRBV27 and TRBJ1-1; D unresolved. Germline V lookup: CDR1 MNHEY, CDR2 SMNVEV (reference sequence). This CDR3 spans 16 amino acids. Trimming took 3 bases from V and 6 from J, leaving 20 bases between them. CDR3 region: CASSFLPVIHIPEAFF. The CDR3 nucleotides read TGTGCCAGCAGTTTCCTGCCAGTGATTCATATCCCTGAAGCTTTCTTT.

J is TRBJ1-2 and V is TRBV19, with a possible D match to TRBD1 (6 bases). Germline V lookup: CDR1 LNHDA, CDR2 SQIVND (reference sequence). The CDR3 is 17 amino acids. Trimming stripped 2 bases from V and 5 bases from J, with 21 bases between. In DNA form, the CDR3 reads TGTGCCAGTAGTATACCTGGACAGATGGGGAAAGTATATGGCTACACCTTC. The encoded protein is CASSIPGQMGKVYGYTF.

The chain combines TRBV30 with TRBJ1-2; D may be TRBD1 (6 bases). Germline lookup yields CDR1 GTSNPN and CDR2 SVGIG (reference sequence). The V gene lost 3 bases and the J gene lost 5 bases, with 16 bases spanning the gap. The CDR3 sequence is 14 residues long. The CDR3 DNA reads TGTGCCTGGAGCCTAACCAGGGGAAGGTATGGCTACACCTTC. Its protein product is CAWSLTRGRYGYTF.

This clone was seen only a few times. V is TRBV29-1 and J is TRBJ2-5, with 7 bases matching TRBD2. The germline V gene encodes CDR1 SQVTM and CDR2 ANQGSEA. The CDR3 consists of 13 residues. J was trimmed by 3 bases and V by 6 bases; bases with no gene match: 7. The CDR3 spells CSVDGTTKETQYF. The CDR3 DNA sequence: TGCAGCGTGGATGGGACTACAAAAGAGACCCAGTACTTC.

The chain couples TRBV5-1 to TRBJ2-4; 11 bases line up with TRBD2. V dropped 4 bases and J dropped 8; count of bases not matched to a gene: 11. CDR3 size: 16 residues. Germline V gives CDR1 SGHRS, CDR2 YFSETQ. The CDR3 is CASSQTTSGSKYIQYF. The CDR3, as DNA: TGCGCCAGCAGCCAAACCACTAGCGGGAGTAAGTACATTCAGTACTTC. Looking up the rest from reference TRBV5-1 and TRBJ2-4 gives the full variable domain: KAGVTQTPRYLIKTRGQQVTLSCSPISGHRSVSWYQQTPGQGLQFLFEYFSETQRNKGNFPGRFSGRQFSNSRSEMNVSTLELGDSALYLCASSQTTSGSKYIQYFGAGTRLSVL.

In this sample, this clone turned up a few times. The chain links TRBV2 to TRBJ2-7; D might be TRBD2 (6 bases). V dropped 6 bases and J dropped 4 bases, with 13 bases sitting between them. The CDR3 totals 13 residues. Germline V gene sequence: CDR1 SNHLY, CDR2 FYNNEI. The CDR3 DNA follows: TGTGCCAGCAGGGGGGGTTGGGTTTACGAGCAGTACTTC. Amino acid sequence: CASRGGWVYEQYF.

The rearrangement joins TRBV28 to TRBJ1-2, with 9 positions matching TRBD1. This CDR3 has 14 amino acids. Trimming at V came to 6 bases and at J to 8 bases, leaving 10 bases not matched to a gene. The germline V gene has CDR1 MDHEN and CDR2 SYDVKM. The CDR3 spells CASRGQGISIGYTF. The CDR3 region has the DNA TGTGCCAGCAGGGGACAGGGAATTTCTATCGGCTACACCTTC.

This chain connects TRBV9 to TRBJ2-1; perhaps TRBD1 as D (5 bases). Germline-derived CDR1 and CDR2 are SGDLS and YYNGEE. Trimming pared 6 bases from V and 5 bases from J, leaving 15 bases between. The CDR3 has 14 residues. The CDR3 here is CASKGAPHHNEQFF. DNA for the CDR3: TGTGCCAGCAAAGGGGCGCCGCACCACAATGAGCAGTTCTTC. Variable domain in full (rest from reference TRBV9 and TRBJ2-1): DSGVTQTPKHLITATGQRVTLRCSPRSGDLSVYWYQQSLDQGLQFLIQYYNGEERAKGNILERFSAQQFPDLHSELNLSSLELGDSALYFCASKGAPHHNEQFFGPGTRLTVL.

CDR3 bases: TGTGCCAGCACCTTGGGGGGGTGGGATGGCTACACCTTC. As protein: CASTLGGWDGYTF. The chain couples TRBV28 to TRBJ1-2, with D perhaps TRBD1 (5 bases). Trimming cost V 7 bases and J 6 bases, with 15 bases left between them. Germline V CDR1 and CDR2: MDHEN, SYDVKM. The CDR3 runs to 13 residues.

V usage is TRBV27 and J usage is TRBJ2-1, with 8 bases lining up with TRBD1. V was clipped by 5 bases and J by 0 bases; unmatched bases: 9. Germline V gene sequence: CDR1 MNHEY, CDR2 SMNVEV (reference sequence). The CDR3 contains 17 residues. In nucleotides, the CDR3 is TGTGCCAGCAGTGCATTTACAGGACAGGGCTCCTACAATGAGCAGTTCTTC. It encodes CASSAFTGQGSYNEQFF.

V and J are TRBV19 and TRBJ2-7; 8 bases map to TRBD2. Germline loops: CDR1 LNHDA, CDR2 SQIVND (reference sequence). This CDR3 has 15 amino acids. V trimming: 5 bases; J trimming: 4 bases; junction bases outside the gene matches: 10. Here the CDR3 reads CASSGLAPLSYEQYV. The CDR3, as DNA: TGTGCCAGTAGTGGACTAGCCCCCCTTTCTTACGAGCAGTACGTC.

The genes are TRBV2 and TRBJ1-4; D is uncertain. V was pared by 4 bases and J by 0 bases, with 6 bases between. The germline V gene has CDR1 SNHLY and CDR2 FYNNEI. This CDR3 is 14 amino acids long. CDR3 residues: CASSGAATNEKLFF. The CDR3, as DNA: TGTGCCAGCAGTGGGGCAGCAACTAATGAAAAACTGTTTTTT.

This chain uses TRBV10-1 with TRBJ2-7; no firm D call. Trimming left V 8 bases short and J 3 bases short, with 23 bases between. Germline CDR1 reads WNHNN; CDR2 reads SYGVQD (reference sequence). The CDR3 is 16 amino acids. CDR3 DNA: TGCGCCAGCCGGCGGATCCGGAGAATGTCAAACTACGAGCAGTACTTC. Amino acid sequence: CASRRIRRMSNYEQYF.

The chain couples TRBV9 to TRBJ1-3; D is uncertain. Trimming stripped 2 bases from V and 6 bases from J, with 12 bases between. Germline V gene sequence: CDR1 SGDLS, CDR2 YYNGEE. This CDR3 comprises 14 residues. The CDR3 nucleotides are TGTGCCAGCAGCGTCGGGGTGTTGGAAAACACCATATATTTT. Its translation: CASSVGVLENTIYF.

V usage is TRBV5-1 and J usage is TRBJ2-4; possible D gene TRBD2, 6 bases. This CDR3 contains 16 residues. CDR1 is SGHRS and CDR2 is YFSETQ in the germline V gene. Trimming cost V 2 bases and J 5 bases, with 17 bases left between them. The CDR3 bases are TGCGCCAGCAGCTTCGGACCCGTCTCGGGAGAAAACATTCAGTACTTC. Protein product: CASSFGPVSGENIQYF. The variable domain in full, with the rest retrieved from reference TRBV5-1 and TRBJ2-4, is KAGVTQTPRYLIKTRGQQVTLSCSPISGHRSVSWYQQTPGQGLQFLFEYFSETQRNKGNFPGRFSGRQFSNSRSEMNVSTLELGDSALYLCASSFGPVSGENIQYFGAGTRLSVL.

The chain recombines TRBV10-2 with TRBJ1-5; 8 bases align to TRBD1. The length of the CDR3 is 15 residues. The ends lost 6 bases at V and 7 bases at J; junction bases unmatched: 11. Germline-derived CDR1 and CDR2 are WSHSY and SAAADI. As DNA, the CDR3 is TGCGCCAGCAGGGCGGGACAGGCTGTGGGGCAGCCCCAGCATTTT. It is translated as CASRAGQAVGQPQHF.

This rearrangement joins TRBV29-1 to TRBJ1-2; D is unclear. Trimming took 5 bases from V and 2 from J, leaving 6 bases between them. The CDR3 totals 11 residues. Germline V gene lookup returns CDR1 SQVTM and CDR2 ANQGSEA. CDR3 in amino acids: CSVQNNYGYTF. The CDR3, as DNA: TGCAGCGTTCAGAACAACTATGGCTACACCTTC.

This chain links TRBV23-1 with TRBJ2-7; D not resolved. TRBV23-1 is an ORF; its function is uncertain. The ends were cut back, 7 bases at V and 4 bases at J, with 14 bases in the middle. The CDR3 loop spans 13 amino acids. The CDR3 here is CASTPTPIYEQYV. In DNA, the CDR3 is TGCGCCAGCACGCCGACACCTATATACGAGCAGTACGTC.

V usage is TRBV7-6 and J usage is TRBJ1-1; 7 bases map to TRBD1. Germline CDR1 SGHVS, CDR2 FNYEAQ. The CDR3 runs to 19 residues. After removal of 0 bases from V and 1 base from J, the junction contained 14 bases not matched to a gene. The DNA for the CDR3 is TGTGCCAGCAGCTTAGCGCCGACCGCTTTGGACAGGAAGAACACTGAAGCTTTCTTT. It specifies CASSLAPTALDRKNTEAFF.

The chain carries TRBV9 and TRBJ2-1; TRBD1 agrees at 7 bases. V shed 0 bases, J shed 6 bases, and the junction held 6 bases outside the gene matches. Germline CDR1 is SGDLS and CDR2 is YYNGEE. The CDR3 is 15 amino acids. The DNA of the CDR3 is TGTGCCAGCAGCGTAGGGGCTCAGGGGGTCAATGAGCAGTTCTTC. Protein: CASSVGAQGVNEQFF.

This sequence joins TRBV11-2 and TRBJ2-3; D remains unclear. With 1 base removed from V and 9 bases from J, the gap between germline ends came to 8 bases. Germline loops: CDR1 SGHAT, CDR2 FQNNGV. The CDR3 totals 12 residues. The CDR3 here is CASSLVFETQYF. Written as DNA, the CDR3 is TGTGCCAGCAGCTTAGTCTTCGAGACGCAGTATTTT. Looking up the rest from reference TRBV11-2 and TRBJ2-3 gives the full variable domain: EAGVAQSPRYKIIEKRQSVAFWCNPISGHATLYWYQQILGQGPKLLIQFQNNGVVDDSQLPKDRFSAERLKGVDSTLKIQPAKLEDSAVYLCASSLVFETQYFGPGTRLTVL.